This TCR beta chain was recovered during a study of T cell repertoires in cytomegalovirus infection. Overall study context: It was the public TCR beta signatures that indicated both CMV infection and matching HLA type.

TCRdb analysed the reads with MiXCR anew, one entry per CDR3 protein. The data show a few hundred thousand distinct CDR3 sequences, roughly 15% seen once. This clonotype was observed a few times. Its target is not known. Whole-study findings and limits: The cumulative frequency of public TCR beta families identified carriers of CMV plus the relevant HLA. There were HLA-C-restricted CMV-specific TCR beta clonotypes dominating the ex vivo response.

This clonotype was obtained from a human donor in good health (CMV status not recorded). Some clones in this sample may be carry-over from other donors' samples. Sequenced: PBMCs.

The CDR3 DNA reads as TGTGCCAGCGGGCAACTAGGAGAAGAGACCCAGTACTTC. Translation gives CASGQLGEETQYF. The chain employs TRBV12-3 or TRBV12-4 and TRBJ2-5; D might be TRBD2 (5 bases). V gave up 8 bases and J gave up 3 bases, with 13 bases separating them. The CDR3 runs 13 residues.